This TCR beta chain was retrieved from a study of shared clonotypes between healthy human individuals (dated by TCRdb to 2020 to 2021). For the wider study: A couple of women and a few men aged 18 to 49 years were included in the cohort. To estimate repertoire size and how much clonotypes are shared between individuals, the study performed deep sequencing of blood TCR repertoires from five healthy adults. Between about 0.85 and 8.9 billion PBMCs per donor were obtained by leukapheresis. Per donor, three plates each were used for CD4 naive and CD4 memory, two for CD8 naive, and one for CD8 memory. Different laboratories and diverse techniques were used to prepare libraries and sequence TCR repertoires, to increase sequencing depth and limit assay-specific biases.

Healthy HIV-negative adults with no recently reported acute infections or vaccinations were included as donors. Only Caucasian adults living in Nashville, Tennessee, USA were represented among the donors. CD4+ T cells were enriched through magnetic negative selection, after which naive cells were positively selected on CD45RA and the remaining negative fraction served as the memory subset. Blood was obtained by leukapheresis, after which PBMCs were separated by Ficoll-Histopaque density gradient centrifugation and cryopreserved in liquid nitrogen vapor phase. Purity and quantity of every magnetically sorted T cell population were checked by analytical flow cytometry. From each sorted fraction, genomic DNA was isolated and quantified by UV absorbance on a Nanodrop 2000c. About this clone itself: The antigen this receptor binds is unknown. Qualities for individual bases were not recorded, and no much larger clone is one base off. In the same sample, other DNA sequences code for this CDR3.

Based on the germline V gene, the CDR1 and CDR2 sequences are MNHEY and SVGAGI. Compared with germline, V lacks 4 bases and J lacks 0 bases; bases without a gene match: 6. The CDR3 measures 16 amino acids from cysteine to phenylalanine. Only the CDR3 DNA is retained, 48 bases long and in frame from the first base. Paper-wide results and their limitations: The small number of donors limited the genetic and exposure-history diversity represented. Pairwise subsampling indicated that sequencing depth was expected to affect the degree of clonotype sharing among donors. Sampling was restricted to blood, and TCR repertoires in tissues likely differ from the TCR repertoires found in blood. Compared with non-shared clonotypes, the clonotypes found in all four sorted-subset donors had higher generation probabilities. When a few donors were compared, the shared fraction of clonotypes was about 5% for naive CD4, around 4% for naive CD8, roughly 2.5% for memory CD4, and 0.35% to 0.4% for memory CD8. Estimated clonotype richness was generally larger for naive than for memory subsets. Rarefaction of sorted-subset datasets indicated incomplete sequencing despite the large sequencing depth.

Using the deep immunoSEQ assay, TCR CDR3 regions were amplified from genomic DNA by multiplex PCR. Extracted genomic DNA from each cell subset was spread evenly across all wells of several immunoSEQ 96-well plates, with each plate serving as a replicate. For sorted subsets, about 220 ng of genomic DNA, equivalent to tens of thousands of T cell genomes, went into each replicate PCR. Purified libraries were quantified with a Qubit 3.0 fluorometer, sized on a Bioanalyzer 2100, and re-quantified with the KAPA Library Quantification kit. Every immunoSEQ 96-well plate was sequenced on a separate single-read 150-cycle Illumina NextSeq 550 flow cell. Per the original workflow: Because the immunoSEQ output included only junctional sequences and no quality scores, the filtering could not be the same as the filtering used for full-length reads. To assign V/J genes and CDR3, sequences were annotated using PyIR, a Python wrapper for IgBLAST v1.9, with IMGT germline references. Any read was removed if the V/J assignment was weak (E-value above 1e-6), the CDR3 was missing, or the read contained stop codons, out-of-frame junctions, or ambiguous translated residues. V3J clonotypes were defined as sequences sharing the same inferred V gene, J gene, and CDR3 amino acid sequence. The percentage overlap between two repertoires was calculated by dividing the number of shared unique clonotypes by the size of the smaller repertoire. Richness of each repertoire was evaluated using RTK rarefaction, the Chao1 estimator, and Recon v2.1 estimates of unobserved clonotypes. For all TCRbeta clonotypes obtained by the gDNA method from a few donors, generation probabilities were computed with OLGA. This immuneACCESS table, as held by TCRdb, lists in-frame sequences with V and J called but not all clones. Of the missing ones, under half trace to an unresolved V gene in checked studies; the others have no known cause. The V and J calls and clone size were taken over from that table, and D and trimming were inferred from the DNA. The sample includes some 2.1 million clones, with around 95% observed a single time. The ten largest make up 0.1% to 0.15% of the sample.

This clonotype originated in a man aged 18 to 29 in good health. The chain was built from TRBV6-5 and TRBJ2-7; 10 central nucleotides agree with TRBD2. Sequencing was performed on naive CD4+ T cells sorted from blood. Taken with the paper, the label for cell subset or site translates to: CD45RA+ positively selected. The DNA reads TGTGCCAGCAGTTGGACCAGCGGGAGGGCCTCCTACGAGCAGTACTTC. It codes for CASSWTSGRASYEQYF.